These 21 T cell receptor beta chains share one sample of origin, sequenced in a study of blood T cell repertoires in COVID-19. The protocol was immunoSEQ multiplex PCR, while the TCRdb copy is restricted to in-frame clones and leaves out a portion. The data show roughly 500,000 clones, roughly 87% seen once. The sample was peripheral blood. The receptors were sampled from a young man with COVID-19, enrolled during active disease.

The genes are TRBV7-2 and TRBJ2-2; D is uncertain. CDR3 length: 15 residues. Germline-derived CDR1 and CDR2 are SGHTA and FQGNSA. Between the trimmed V and J ends, which lost 3 bases and 1 base, there was a span of 9 bases. The CDR3 loop reads CASSFTVLNTGELFF. CDR3 DNA: TGTGCCAGCAGCTTCACAGTCTTGAACACCGGGGAGCTGTTTTTT.

Comments on this clone: Germline and junction disagree at one end, which may indicate a read error. The V gene is TRBV2, the J gene TRBJ2-6, with D possibly TRBD1 on 5 matching bases. Germline values: CDR1 SNHLY, CDR2 FYNNEI. This CDR3 has 12 residues. The CDR3 DNA reads TGTGCCAGCAGTGAAGTTGGGCAGGGCGTCCATTTC. The encoded protein is CASSEVGQGVHF. The variable domain in full, completed from reference TRBV2 and TRBJ2-6, reads EPEVTQTPSHQVTQMGQEVILRCVPISNHLYFYWYRQILGQKVEFLVSFYNNEISEKSEIFDDQFSVERPDGSNFTLKIRSTKLEDSAMYFCASSEVGQGVHFGAGSRLTVL.

CDR3 in amino acids: CASSSGQNTDTQYF. The CDR3 DNA is TGTGCCAGCAGCTCGGGACAGAACACAGATACGCAGTATTTT. The chain couples TRBV11-3 to TRBJ2-3; 7 bases are a match to TRBD1. Germline-derived CDR1 and CDR2 are SGHNT and YENEEA. There are 14 residues in the CDR3. With 4 bases clipped from V and 2 bases from J, the junction kept 3 bases outside the gene matches.

V is TRBV7-8 and J is TRBJ2-7; 8 bases fit TRBD1. The trim removed 5 bases at V and 5 bases at J, leaving 8 bases unmatched. The CDR3 is made up of 14 amino acids. The germline CDR1 and CDR2 sequences are SGHVS and FQNEAQ. The CDR3 sequence: CASSRRQGLNEQYF. CDR3 DNA sequence: TGTGCCAGCAGCCGTAGACAGGGGTTAAACGAGCAGTACTTC.

The rearrangement links TRBV27 to TRBJ2-1; the D gene is possibly TRBD1 (6 bases). V lost 5 bases and J lost 4, with 24 bases in between. In germline, CDR1 is MNHEY, CDR2 SMNVEV (reference sequence). The CDR3 totals 18 residues. This CDR3 reads CASSVLIAPGTPYNEQFF. DNA of the CDR3: TGTGCCAGCAGTGTATTAATTGCCCCCGGGACACCGTACAATGAGCAGTTCTTC.

The J gene is TRBJ1-6, the V gene TRBV6-6; 10 bases map to TRBD1. This CDR3 region has 15 residues. Trimming at V came to 6 bases and at J to 8 bases, leaving 7 bases not matched to a gene. Germline V gives CDR1 MNHNY, CDR2 SVGAGI (reference sequence). For the CDR3, the DNA is TGTGCCAGCAGAGAACCGGGACAGGGGTATTCACCCCTCCACTTT. Translation gives CASREPGQGYSPLHF.

The J gene is TRBJ2-5, the V gene TRBV2, with D perhaps matching TRBD2 (5 bases). Trimming cost V 3 bases and J 10 bases, with 12 bases left between them. CDR3 length: 12 residues. Germline CDR1 and CDR2: SNHLY and FYNNEI. The CDR3 is CASSDGPSGQYF. Here the CDR3 DNA reads TGTGCCAGCAGTGATGGGCCGAGCGGCCAGTACTTC.

The chain carries TRBV2 and TRBJ2-3; D may be TRBD2 (6 bases). CDR3 length: 13 residues. V was trimmed by 6 bases and J by 6 bases, leaving 13 bases between them. The V gene's germline CDR1 is SNHLY and CDR2 FYNNEI. CDR3 in amino acids: CASSGSRIDTQYF. The CDR3, as DNA: TGTGCCAGCAGCGGGAGTCGGATTGATACGCAGTATTTT.

V is TRBV6-5 and J is TRBJ2-1; 7 bases are a match to TRBD2. The length of the CDR3 is 14 residues. Per germline, CDR1 MNHEY and CDR2 SVGAGI. The V segment lost 7 bases and the J segment 5 bases; nucleotides outside the gene matches: 8. CDR3 protein: CASTAVAGDNEQFF. The CDR3, as DNA: TGTGCCAGCACGGCAGTGGCGGGAGACAATGAGCAGTTCTTC.

This clone was recorded only once. V is TRBV28 and J is TRBJ2-1; D perhaps matches TRBD2 (6 bases). This CDR3 spans 15 amino acids. V was pared by 1 base and J by 3 bases, with 10 bases between. Per germline, CDR1 MDHEN and CDR2 SYDVKM. CDR3 region: CASSLSSSVYNEQFF. The CDR3 DNA reads as TGTGCCAGCAGTTTATCCTCTAGCGTCTACAATGAGCAGTTCTTC.

The chain joins TRBV5-5 to TRBJ2-6, with D perhaps TRBD2 (5 bases). Germline V lookup: CDR1 SGHKS, CDR2 YYEKEE (reference sequence). This CDR3 has 15 amino acids. V was trimmed by 0 bases and J by 2 bases, leaving 6 bases between them. The CDR3, as DNA: TGTGCCAGCAGCTTGGCCGGGGCTGGGGCCAACGTCCTGACTTTC. As protein: CASSLAGAGANVLTF.

J is TRBJ2-7 and V is TRBV9, with a weak D call TRBD2 (7 bases). Germline V gene sequence: CDR1 SGDLS, CDR2 YYNGEE. Trimming took off 4 bases at V and 0 bases at J, with 14 bases between the two ends. There are 15 residues in the CDR3. The DNA for the CDR3 is TGTGCCAGCAGCTCGGGGGGCGGAATCTCCTACGAGCAGTACTTC. Its translation: CASSSGGGISYEQYF.

This chain uses TRBV30 with TRBJ2-1; D possibly corresponds to TRBD1 (5 bases). CDR3 length: 13 amino acids. V was trimmed by 2 bases and J by 9 bases, leaving 14 bases between them. CDR1 and CDR2 (germline): GTSNPN, SVGIG (reference sequence). The CDR3 region has the DNA TGTGCCTGGAGTTTGACAGCCGTCGGTGAGCAGTTCTTC. It specifies CAWSLTAVGEQFF.

The rearrangement joins TRBV25-1 to TRBJ1-1; TRBD1 might be the D (6 bases). V lost 5 bases, J lost 5 bases, and 21 bases lay in between. The germline CDR1 and CDR2 sequences are MGHDK and SYGVNS. CDR3 length: 16 amino acids. The CDR3 is CASSRGAGWEGTEAFF. In DNA, the CDR3 is TGTGCCAGCAGTCGGGGGGCAGGGTGGGAAGGGACTGAAGCTTTCTTT.

V is TRBV19 and J is TRBJ1-1, with 11 positions matching TRBD1. Germline assignment: CDR1 LNHDA and CDR2 SQIVND (reference sequence). V lost 7 bases, J lost 6 bases, and 4 bases stayed unmatched. CDR3 length equals 13 residues. CDR3 coding DNA: TGTGCCAGTACTTGGGACAGGGGGGCTGAAGCTTTCTTT. The encoded protein is CASTWDRGAEAFF.

This chain uses TRBV14 with TRBJ2-7, with D uncertain. The CDR3 extends over 14 amino acids. Trimming cost V 1 base and J 1 base, with 8 bases left between them. Per the germline V gene, CDR1 is SGHDN and CDR2 is FVKESK. This CDR3 is CASSQVTDSYEQYF. The CDR3 nucleotides are TGTGCCAGCAGCCAAGTTACTGATTCCTACGAGCAGTACTTC.

This clone was counted only a few times. The chain has TRBV3-1 (or the pseudogene TRBV3-2) and TRBJ2-5; 13 nucleotides align to TRBD2. This CDR3 has 15 residues. Looked up from germline, CDR1 is LGHDT and CDR2 is YNNKEL (reference sequence). V shed 4 bases and J 7 bases; nucleotides not matched to a gene: 6. As DNA, the CDR3 is TGTGCCAGCAGCCCGCGGACTAGCGGGGGCGGGACCCAGTACTTC. Amino acids: CASSPRTSGGGTQYF.

J is TRBJ2-2 and V is TRBV2; 8 nucleotides line up with TRBD1. This CDR3 has 15 amino acids. Trimming took 6 bases from V and 4 from J; bases not matched to a gene: 7. The germline gives CDR1 SNHLY, CDR2 FYNNEI. The CDR3 DNA sequence: TGTGCCAGCAGCGAATGGACAGGGCCCACCGGGGAGCTGTTTTTT. This translates into CASSEWTGPTGELFF.

The chain couples TRBV9 to TRBJ1-1; D unresolved. CDR1 is SGDLS, CDR2 YYNGEE, per germline. V dropped 0 bases and J dropped 10 bases, with 13 bases sitting between them. The CDR3 has 13 residues. The CDR3 bases are TGTGCCAGCAGCGTAGTAGACGATGGCGGAGCTTTCTTT. Translation gives CASSVVDDGGAFF.

The chain recombines TRBV19 with TRBJ1-6; unclear D gene. V lost 3 bases and J 12 bases, leaving 12 bases between the germline ends. Germline loops: CDR1 LNHDA, CDR2 SQIVND (reference sequence). The CDR3 runs to 13 residues. CDR3 in DNA: TGTGCCAGTAGTATGTCGTCAGGAGGACCCCTCCACTTT. This sequence encodes CASSMSSGGPLHF.

This CDR3 is CASSPTGRDEQYF. CDR3 DNA: TGTGCCAGCAGTCCCACGGGGAGGGACGAGCAGTACTTC. The chain couples TRBV12-3 or TRBV12-4 to TRBJ2-7; 7 bases are shared with TRBD2. Trimming at V came to 5 bases and at J to 5 bases, leaving 6 bases not matched to a gene. The CDR3 consists of 13 residues.